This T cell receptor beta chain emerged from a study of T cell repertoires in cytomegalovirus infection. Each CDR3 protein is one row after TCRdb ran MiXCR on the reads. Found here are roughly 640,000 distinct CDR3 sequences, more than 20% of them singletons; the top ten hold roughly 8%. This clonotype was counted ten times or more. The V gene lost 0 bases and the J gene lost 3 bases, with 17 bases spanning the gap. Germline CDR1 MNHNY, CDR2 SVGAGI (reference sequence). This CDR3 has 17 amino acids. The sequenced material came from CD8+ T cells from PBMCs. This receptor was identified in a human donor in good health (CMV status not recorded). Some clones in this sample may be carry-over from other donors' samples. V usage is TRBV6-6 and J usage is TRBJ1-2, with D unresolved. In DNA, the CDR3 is TGTGCCAGCAGTTACTCGGAGGTGTCTGGAGACTACTATGGCTACACCTTC. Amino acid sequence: CASSYSEVSGDYYGYTF.